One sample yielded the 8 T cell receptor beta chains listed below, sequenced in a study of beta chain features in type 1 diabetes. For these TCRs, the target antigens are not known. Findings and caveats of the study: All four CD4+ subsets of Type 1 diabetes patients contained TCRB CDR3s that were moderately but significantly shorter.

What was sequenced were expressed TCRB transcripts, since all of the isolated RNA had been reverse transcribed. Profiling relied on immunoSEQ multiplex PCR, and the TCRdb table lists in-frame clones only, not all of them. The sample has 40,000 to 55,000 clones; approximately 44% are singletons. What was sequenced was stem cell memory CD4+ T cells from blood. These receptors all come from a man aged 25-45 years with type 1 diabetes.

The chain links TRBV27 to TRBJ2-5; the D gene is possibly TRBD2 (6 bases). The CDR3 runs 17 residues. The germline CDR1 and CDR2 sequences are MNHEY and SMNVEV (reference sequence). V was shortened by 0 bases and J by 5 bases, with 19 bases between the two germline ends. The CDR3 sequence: CASSLSWGVRVRETQYF. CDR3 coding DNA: TGTGCCAGCAGTTTATCGTGGGGGGTGAGGGTGCGTGAGACCCAGTACTTC.

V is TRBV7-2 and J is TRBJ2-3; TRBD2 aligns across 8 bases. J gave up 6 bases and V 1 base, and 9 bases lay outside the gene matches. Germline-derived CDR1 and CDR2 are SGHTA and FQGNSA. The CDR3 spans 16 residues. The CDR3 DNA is TGTGCCAGCAGCTTAGTGCCAGCGGGAGCCTCCGATACGCAGTATTTT. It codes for CASSLVPAGASDTQYF.

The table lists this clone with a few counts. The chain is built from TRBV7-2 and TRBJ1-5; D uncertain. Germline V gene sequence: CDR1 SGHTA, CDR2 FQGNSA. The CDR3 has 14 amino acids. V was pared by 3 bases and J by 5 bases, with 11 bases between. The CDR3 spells CASSFQEGHQPQHF. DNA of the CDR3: TGTGCCAGCAGCTTCCAGGAGGGTCATCAGCCCCAGCATTTT.

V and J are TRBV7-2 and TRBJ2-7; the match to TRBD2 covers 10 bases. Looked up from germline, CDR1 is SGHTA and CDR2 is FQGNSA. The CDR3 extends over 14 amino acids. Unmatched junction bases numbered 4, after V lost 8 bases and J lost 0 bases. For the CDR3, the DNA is TGTGCCAGCCTGCGGACTAGCGGCTCCTACGAGCAGTACTTC. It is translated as CASLRTSGSYEQYF.

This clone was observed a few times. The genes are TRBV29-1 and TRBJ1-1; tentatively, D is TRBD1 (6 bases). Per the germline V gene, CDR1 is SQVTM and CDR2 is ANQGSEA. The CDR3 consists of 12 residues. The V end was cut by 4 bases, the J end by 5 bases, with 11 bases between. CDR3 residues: CSVAQGWTEAFF. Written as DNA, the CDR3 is TGCAGCGTTGCACAGGGTTGGACTGAAGCTTTCTTT.

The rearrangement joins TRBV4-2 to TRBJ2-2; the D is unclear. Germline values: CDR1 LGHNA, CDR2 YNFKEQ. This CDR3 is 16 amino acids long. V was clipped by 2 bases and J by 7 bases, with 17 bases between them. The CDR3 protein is CASSQWIRPGDGELFF. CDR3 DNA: TGTGCCAGCAGCCAATGGATACGTCCAGGTGACGGGGAGCTGTTTTTT.

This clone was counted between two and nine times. The CDR3 nucleotides read TGTGCCAGCGGCACCGGACTGACTGAAGCTTTCTTT. It is translated as CASGTGLTEAFF. The chain employs TRBV21-1 and TRBJ1-1. TRBV21-1 is a pseudogene locus. CDR3 length: 12 amino acids.

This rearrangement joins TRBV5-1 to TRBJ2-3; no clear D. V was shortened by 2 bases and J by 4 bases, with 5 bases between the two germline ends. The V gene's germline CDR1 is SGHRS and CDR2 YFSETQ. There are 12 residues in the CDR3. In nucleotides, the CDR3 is TGCGCCAGCAGCTTTTTCGCAGATACGCAGTATTTT. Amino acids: CASSFFADTQYF.